The source of this T cell receptor beta chain is a study of control samples from healthy donors and cancer patients. The assay was immunoSEQ multiplex PCR, and TCRdb's table has in-frame clones only and misses some. The sample includes under 200,000 clones. The V end lost 4 bases, the J end lost 11 bases, and 14 bases lay between the germline ends. The CDR3 has 12 residues. CDR1 and CDR2 (germline): MDHEN, SYDVKM. Sequenced sample: blood. This receptor was taken from a woman between 25 and 40 years old in good health. The chain couples TRBV28 to TRBJ1-1; unclear D gene. CDR3 loop: CASSYEMVEAFF. Here the CDR3 DNA reads TGTGCCAGCAGTTATGAAATGGTCGAGGCTTTCTTT.